The 27 T cell receptor beta chains below all came from one sample that was sequenced in a study of cytomegalovirus exposure and HLA in healthy donors. Profiled with immunoSEQ multiplex PCR; TCRdb holds only in-frame clones, not every one. The sample has over 150,000 clones; about nine tenths are singletons. Sequenced material: PBMCs. The receptor set was obtained from a woman younger than 35 in good health and CMV-seropositive.

The V and J genes are TRBV6-5 and TRBJ1-1, with D unclear. V lost 3 bases to trimming and J lost 5 bases, with 10 bases between them. The CDR3 runs 13 residues. Germline loops: CDR1 MNHEY, CDR2 SVGAGI. The CDR3 protein is CASSYGQVTEAFF. DNA for the CDR3: TGTGCCAGCAGTTATGGTCAGGTGACTGAAGCTTTCTTT.

The genes are TRBV30 and TRBJ1-1; D is unclear. The germline V gene has CDR1 GTSNPN and CDR2 SVGIG (reference sequence). Trimming pared 7 bases from V and 1 base from J, leaving 13 bases between. The CDR3 is made up of 13 amino acids. CDR3 amino acids: CASHGPRNTEAFF. For the CDR3, the DNA is TGTGCCTCCCATGGCCCTCGGAACACTGAAGCTTTCTTT.

The chain uses TRBV30 and TRBJ1-5; tentative D call: TRBD1 (5 bases). This CDR3 spans 13 amino acids. V dropped 2 bases and J dropped 2 bases, with 7 bases sitting between them. The germline CDR1 and CDR2 sequences are GTSNPN and SVGIG (reference sequence). Here the CDR3 reads CAWSLRGNQPQHF. CDR3 coding DNA: TGTGCCTGGAGTCTCAGGGGCAATCAGCCCCAGCATTTT. Drawing the rest from reference TRBV30 and TRBJ1-5, the complete variable domain is SQTIHQWPATLVQPVGSPLSLECTVEGTSNPNLYWYRQAAGRGLQLLFYSVGIGQISSEVPQNLSASRPQDRQFILSSKKLLLSDSGFYLCAWSLRGNQPQHFGDGTRLSIL.

The chain joins TRBV7-2 to TRBJ2-3; 11 nucleotides align to TRBD2. The CDR3 is 17 residues long. The junction had 16 bases not matched to a gene; V was cut back by 8 bases and J by 6 bases. Germline V gene data show CDR1 as SGHTA and CDR2 as FQGNSA. The CDR3 here is CASLMVGTSGSPDTQYF. Written as DNA, the CDR3 is TGTGCCAGCCTCATGGTAGGCACTAGCGGGAGTCCGGATACGCAGTATTTT.

The chain employs TRBV2 and TRBJ2-7; D may be TRBD2 (7 bases). The CDR3 has 15 amino acids. V was trimmed by 2 bases and J by 2 bases, leaving 13 bases between them. The germline V gene has CDR1 SNHLY and CDR2 FYNNEI. CDR3 in DNA: TGTGCCAGCAGTGAAATGCGGGGGCGCGCCTACGAGCAGTACTTC. Translation: CASSEMRGRAYEQYF.

This clone was detected once. The V call is TRBV11-3, the J call TRBJ2-3; 12 nucleotides match TRBD2. The CDR3 runs 18 residues. Germline V gives CDR1 SGHNT, CDR2 YENEEA. Trimming cost V 1 base and J 4 bases; bases outside gene matches: 9. In nucleotides, the CDR3 is TGTGCCAGCAGCTTAGTTCTGGGACTAGCGGGCGAGTCAGATACGCAGTATTTT. This gives the protein CASSLVLGLAGESDTQYF. The full variable domain, its missing parts supplied by reference TRBV11-3 and TRBJ2-3, is EAGVVQSPRYKIIEKKQPVAFWCNPISGHNTLYWYLQNLGQGPELLIRYENEEAVDDSQLPKDRFSAERLKGVDSTLKIQPAELGDSAVYLCASSLVLGLAGESDTQYFGPGTRLTVL.

This clone has only one observation. This chain connects TRBV27 to TRBJ1-5; D remains ambiguous. Trimming shortened V by 6 bases and J by 4 bases, and 16 bases separated the two germline ends. The CDR3 totals 15 residues. The germline V gene encodes CDR1 MNHEY and CDR2 SMNVEV (reference sequence). Here the CDR3 DNA reads TGTGCCAGCAGCCGATCTTCTGGGCCGAATCAGCCCCAGCATTTT. Amino acid sequence: CASSRSSGPNQPQHF.

The chain carries TRBV7-3 and TRBJ2-2; D unresolved. Trimming removed 3 bases at V and 5 bases at J, with 4 bases between. The CDR3 has 12 residues. The V gene's germline CDR1 is SGHTA and CDR2 FQGTGA. CDR3 coding DNA: TGTGCCAGCAGCTTCAGGACCGGGGAGCTGTTTTTT. Translation gives CASSFRTGELFF.

This chain uses TRBV6-1 with TRBJ2-1; TRBD1 is a possible D gene (6 bases). Trimming shortened V by 3 bases and J by 2 bases, and 17 bases separated the two germline ends. The germline gives CDR1 MNHNS, CDR2 SASEGT. The CDR3 covers 17 residues. In DNA, the CDR3 is TGTGCCAGCAGTGATGGACGTTGGGGGCAGACCTACAATGAGCAGTTCTTC. This sequence encodes CASSDGRWGQTYNEQFF.

The CDR3 loop reads CASSDGTNNEQFF. CDR3 DNA sequence: TGTGCCAGCAGTGATGGGACAAACAATGAGCAGTTCTTC. This chain joins TRBV6-4 and TRBJ2-1, with a weak D call TRBD1 (6 bases). CDR3 size: 13 residues. The germline V gene encodes CDR1 MRHNA and CDR2 SNTAGT. V shed 3 bases and J shed 5 bases, with 8 bases lying between them.

This clone was detected only once. J is TRBJ2-7 and V is TRBV4-2; 8 bases align to TRBD1. Germline V gives CDR1 LGHNA, CDR2 YNFKEQ. The V and J ends lost 1 base and 7 bases, in that order; junction bases with no gene match: 6. This CDR3 is 14 amino acids long. CDR3 amino acids: CASSQAQGVSEQYF. DNA of the CDR3: TGTGCCAGCAGCCAAGCACAGGGGGTTTCTGAGCAGTACTTC.

The chain couples TRBV5-1 to TRBJ2-5; D perhaps matches TRBD1 (5 bases). The CDR3 is 14 residues long. Germline lookup yields CDR1 SGHRS and CDR2 YFSETQ. V was clipped by 4 bases and J by 4 bases, with 14 bases between them. The CDR3 bases are TGCGCCAGCAGCCTGAGCTCAGGGATAGAGACCCAGTACTTC. Translating gives CASSLSSGIETQYF.

In this sample, this clone turned up once. V and J are TRBV2 and TRBJ2-2; D ambiguous. CDR1 SNHLY and CDR2 FYNNEI come from the germline V gene. Trimming removed 4 bases at V and 4 bases at J, with 7 bases between. This CDR3 contains 13 residues. The CDR3 bases are TGTGCCAGCAGTGGCAGAGGCACCGGGGAGCTGTTTTTT. Protein: CASSGRGTGELFF.

This chain links TRBV6-1 with TRBJ1-1; D not certain. CDR1 is MNHNS, CDR2 SASEGT, per germline. Trimming took off 10 bases at V and 6 bases at J, with 15 bases between the two ends. This CDR3 spans 12 amino acids. The CDR3 nucleotides read TGTGCCACAGACACCCAGGTCTCTGAAGCTTTCTTT. Translated, it gives CATDTQVSEAFF.

This rearrangement joins TRBV30 to TRBJ2-1, with unresolved D. Germline lookup yields CDR1 GTSNPN and CDR2 SVGIG (reference sequence). V was cut by 0 bases and J by 3 bases, with 12 bases left in between. The CDR3 spans 15 residues. The CDR3: CAWSVLSLRYNEQFF. DNA of the CDR3: TGTGCCTGGAGTGTACTTAGCTTGCGCTACAATGAGCAGTTCTTC.

The chain couples TRBV18 to TRBJ1-2, with 7 positions matching TRBD1. The CDR3 runs to 14 residues. Germline-derived CDR1 and CDR2 are KGHSH and LQKENI. J gave up 6 bases and V 3 bases, and 7 bases lay outside the gene matches. This CDR3 reads CASSPARGRNGYTF. CDR3 sequence (DNA): TGTGCCAGCTCACCCGCCAGGGGGAGGAATGGCTACACCTTC.

The chain carries TRBV5-1 and TRBJ2-7; TRBD2 agrees at 13 bases. Trimming removed 4 bases from V and 7 bases from J; junction bases left unmatched: 11. The CDR3 length is 16 residues. Germline CDR1 reads SGHRS; CDR2 reads YFSETQ. In DNA, the CDR3 is TGCGCCAGCAGCAGACAGTCGGGACTAGCGGGATCTGAGCAGTACTTC. This gives the protein CASSRQSGLAGSEQYF.

Regarding this clone: A junction boundary mismatches the germline segment, possibly from a read error. The rearrangement uses TRBV7-8 and TRBJ2-5; a possible D gene is TRBD1 (5 bases). This CDR3 has 12 residues. Germline V lookup: CDR1 SGHVS, CDR2 FQNEAQ. The CDR3 coding sequence is TGTGCCAGCAGCTCCCAAGGTCCAGGGATGAACTTC. Encoded protein: CASSSQGPGMNF.

The rearrangement joins TRBV28 to TRBJ1-4, with D maybe TRBD1 (6 bases). V gave up 5 bases and J gave up 5 bases, with 12 bases separating them. The CDR3 extends over 14 amino acids. CDR1 MDHEN and CDR2 SYDVKM come from the germline V gene. CDR3 sequence reads: CASSTPTGNEKLFF. The CDR3 region has the DNA TGTGCCAGCAGTACGCCCACAGGGAATGAAAAACTGTTTTTT. Full variable domain (remainder filled in from reference TRBV28 and TRBJ1-4): DVKVTQSSRYLVKRTGEKVFLECVQDMDHENMFWYRQDPGLGLRLIYFSYDVKMKEKGDIPEGYSVSREKKERFSLILESASTNQTSMYLCASSTPTGNEKLFFGSGTQLSVL.

The chain carries TRBV10-3 and TRBJ1-2, with 9 bases lining up with TRBD1. Per the germline V gene, CDR1 is ENHRY and CDR2 is SYGVKD. The ends lost 7 bases at V and 9 bases at J; junction bases unmatched: 9. CDR3 length equals 13 residues. The DNA of the CDR3 is TGTGCCATCACCGGGACAGGGAAGGAGCGCTACACCTTC. The encoded protein is CAITGTGKERYTF.

This clone was counted between two and nine times. The rearrangement links TRBV4-1 to TRBJ1-1, with TRBD1 matching over 7 bases. This CDR3 has 15 amino acids. Per germline, CDR1 MGHRA and CDR2 YSYEKL. V lost 1 base, J lost 1 base, and 3 bases stayed unmatched. The CDR3 sequence: CASSQGAGGNTEAFF. DNA of the CDR3: TGCGCCAGCAGCCAAGGTGCAGGGGGGAACACTGAAGCTTTCTTT.

The chain couples TRBV10-3 to TRBJ2-3, with a weak D call TRBD2 (6 bases). The CDR3 is 14 amino acids. The germline V and J ends were trimmed by 10 bases and 4 bases, with 18 bases remaining between them. Germline V gives CDR1 ENHRY, CDR2 SYGVKD. CDR3 residues: CATRDSGVSDTQYF. The CDR3 nucleotides are TGTGCCACCCGGGACTCGGGGGTTTCAGATACGCAGTATTTT.

This clone was detected only a few times. Written as DNA, the CDR3 is TGTGCCACTGCAAATACGGGTTACTCCTACGAGCAGTACTTC. Translating it yields CATANTGYSYEQYF. The rearrangement links TRBV19 to TRBJ2-7; D is ambiguous. CDR3 size: 14 residues. V dropped 10 bases and J dropped 0 bases, with 16 bases sitting between them. Germline V gene lookup returns CDR1 LNHDA and CDR2 SQIVND (reference sequence).

The chain links TRBV6-6 to TRBJ2-1, with 10 bases matching TRBD1. With V trimmed by 6 bases and J by 9 bases, 11 bases remained unmatched. The germline V gene encodes CDR1 MNHNY and CDR2 SVGAGI (reference sequence). The CDR3 is 15 amino acids. The CDR3 coding sequence is TGTGCCAGCAGCCTGAGAGGACAGGGGGATGGTGAGCAGTTCTTC. Its translation: CASSLRGQGDGEQFF.

The chain carries TRBV28 and TRBJ1-3; D is ambiguous. Germline V gene sequence: CDR1 MDHEN, CDR2 SYDVKM. V lost 4 bases, J lost 0 bases, and 10 bases lay in between. This CDR3 is 15 amino acids long. The DNA of the CDR3 is TGTGCCAGCAGTTCCACCAGTCTCTCTGGAAACACCATATATTTT. Residues: CASSSTSLSGNTIYF. The complete variable domain, with remaining parts taken from reference TRBV28 and TRBJ1-3, reads DVKVTQSSRYLVKRTGEKVFLECVQDMDHENMFWYRQDPGLGLRLIYFSYDVKMKEKGDIPEGYSVSREKKERFSLILESASTNQTSMYLCASSSTSLSGNTIYFGEGSWLTVV.

As DNA, the CDR3 is TGCGCCAGCAGCTTGACTAGCTCCGAGCAGTACTTC. Its translation is CASSLTSSEQYF. The chain combines TRBV5-1 with TRBJ2-7; D is perhaps TRBD2 (6 bases). Trimming left V 1 base short and J 6 bases short, with 8 bases between. This CDR3 has 12 residues. Germline values: CDR1 SGHRS, CDR2 YFSETQ. The whole variable domain, filled in from reference TRBV5-1 and TRBJ2-7, reads KAGVTQTPRYLIKTRGQQVTLSCSPISGHRSVSWYQQTPGQGLQFLFEYFSETQRNKGNFPGRFSGRQFSNSRSEMNVSTLELGDSALYLCASSLTSSEQYFGPGTRLTVT.

The chain recombines TRBV2 with TRBJ2-1, with 12 bases identical to TRBD2. This CDR3 spans 14 amino acids. In germline, CDR1 is SNHLY, CDR2 FYNNEI. With 8 bases clipped from V and 9 bases from J, the junction kept 8 bases outside the gene matches. The CDR3 DNA is TGTGCCAGCGGATTGACTAGCGGGAGTAGTGAGCAGTTCTTC. Translation gives CASGLTSGSSEQFF.